This T cell receptor (beta chain) was documented in a study of regulatory T cells in long-lasting Graves disease. The study, taken as a whole, reports: Persistent disease preferred TRBV28, TRBJ1-2 and TRBJ2-5; new disease, TRBV20-1 and TRBJ2-1.

J gave up 4 bases and V 3 bases, and 5 bases lay outside the gene matches. Germline CDR1 is MDHEN and CDR2 is SYDVKM. The CDR3 is made up of 16 amino acids. Regarding this clonotype: Its matching antigen is unknown.

Noted time point: newly diagnosed GD, antithyroid drugs for less than 3 months. Following extraction of RNA from PBMCs, that RNA was used to make the TCR library. As a group, patients came from one endocrinology department in Xi'an, China. Arm-PCR with iRepertoire HTBI primers amplified the CDR3 regions for these TCR beta libraries. TCRdb re-derived calls from the multiplex PCR reads in MiXCR, one entry per CDR3 protein. The sample contains approximately 490,000 distinct CDR3 sequences, around 16% of which appear only once. These records were also assigned to another study, of T cells in Graves' hyperthyroidism and ophthalmopathy. This second study notes: Absent ophthalmopathy progression within 18 months defined stable Graves' hyperthyroidism. Also found in blood were most expanded thyroid clonotypes above 0.001.

The source was peripheral blood mononuclear cells (PBMCs), collected at new diagnosis, from a patient treated with antithyroid drugs. The chain couples TRBV28 to TRBJ1-3; 11 nucleotides agree with TRBD1. This clonotype originated in a man in his forties or fifties with Graves disease. The CDR3 DNA reads as TGTGCCAGCAGTTTTTCAGGACAGGGGGCGGGAAACACCATATATTTT. It codes for CASSFSGQGAGNTIYF. Full variable domain (remainder filled in from reference TRBV28 and TRBJ1-3): DVKVTQSSRYLVKRTGEKVFLECVQDMDHENMFWYRQDPGLGLRLIYFSYDVKMKEKGDIPEGYSVSREKKERFSLILESASTNQTSMYLCASSFSGQGAGNTIYFGEGSWLTVV.